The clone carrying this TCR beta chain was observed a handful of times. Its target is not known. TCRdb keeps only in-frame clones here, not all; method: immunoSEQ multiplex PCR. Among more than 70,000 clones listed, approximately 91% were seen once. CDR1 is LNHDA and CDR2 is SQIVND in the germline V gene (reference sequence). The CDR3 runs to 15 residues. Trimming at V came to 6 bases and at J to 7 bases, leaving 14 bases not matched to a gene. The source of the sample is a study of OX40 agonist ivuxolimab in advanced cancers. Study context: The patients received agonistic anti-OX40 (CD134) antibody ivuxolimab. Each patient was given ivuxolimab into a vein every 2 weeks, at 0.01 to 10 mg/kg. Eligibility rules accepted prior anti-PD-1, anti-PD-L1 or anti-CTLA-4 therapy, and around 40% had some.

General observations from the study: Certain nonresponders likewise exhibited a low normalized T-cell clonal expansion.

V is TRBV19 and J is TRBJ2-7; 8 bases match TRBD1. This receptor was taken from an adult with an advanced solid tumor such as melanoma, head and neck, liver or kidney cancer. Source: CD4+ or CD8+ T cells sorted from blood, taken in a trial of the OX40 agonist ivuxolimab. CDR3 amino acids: CASRGGQGAIWEQYF. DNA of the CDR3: TGTGCCAGTAGAGGAGGACAGGGCGCAATTTGGGAGCAGTACTTC.